What follows describes a single T cell receptor beta chain. Its antigen target is currently unknown. No qualities accompany the bases; no much larger clone lies one base away. This entry comes from a study of T cell responses to AZD1222 COVID-19 vaccine (dated by TCRdb to the early 2020s). Regarding the research as a whole: Because spike-specific TCR depth and breadth did not differ between the two schedules, AZD1222 recipients who got a second dose at roughly 4 weeks were pooled with those who got a second dose at roughly 12 weeks. TCR sequencing was performed for some 250 trial participants, of whom about 200 were given two doses of AZD1222 and approximately 25 were given two doses of MenACWY control vaccine. Trial participants were enrolled by age into 18-55, 56-69 and 70-plus year subgroups, with around 150, 28 and 57 TCR-sequenced participants respectively.

What the study reported, not specific to this receptor: Reportedly, almost half of the unique spike-specific TCRs recognized epitopes lying outside the regions that are mutated in the B.1.351 and B.1.1.7 variants. Because no samples from the day 14 peak response were available, repertoires could be characterized only after the peak T cell response. Conclusions about previously exposed vaccinees are limited because only five or six AZD1222 recipients were SARS-CoV-2 seropositive at baseline. In the small 56-69-year group, the increase in depth fell short of significance, most likely because of low power. The whole spike protein was spanned by vaccine-associated CD4 TCRs, and dominant responses were seen in regions 160-218 and 743-854. After two AZD1222 doses, both the breadth and the depth of spike-specific TCRs were significantly higher than at day 0 and than in MenACWY recipients. Participants were mostly white British and included more females than males, and it was suggested by the authors that clonal diversity may have been underestimated.

The CDR3 regions of human TCRbeta chains were subjected to immunosequencing. The study's processing was this. Repertoire TCRs were checked for matches against a reference library of SARS-CoV-2-specific TCRs that had been generated using the MIRA antigen-specificity platform. Breadth meant the fraction of unique TCRs that were SARS-CoV-2-associated, whereas depth meant the fraction of total T cells that were SARS-CoV-2-associated. Using the MIRA data, every spike-specific TCR was mapped to the spike region that the TCR reacted to and assigned to either a CD4 or a CD8 class. Log10-transformed breadth and depth values were compared by one-way ANOVA with Sidak's multiple comparisons tests. TCRdb stores this immuneACCESS table with in-frame sequences only. Part of the clones is absent; in the studies checked, under half of the shortfall reflects unresolved V genes, and no reason is known for the rest. V and J calls and clone size are as listed in that table; D and trimming were resolved from the DNA. The sample table lists about 110,000 clones, around 90% of them with a count of one. 3.5% to 4.5% of the sample goes to the ten largest clones.

In light of the paper, this sample's time point label describes: baseline before first vaccination. The vaccinee samples were drawn from two UK trials, COV001 and COV002, one of which was a single-blind randomized controlled phase 2/3 trial testing AZD1222 (ChAdOx1 nCoV-19) in healthy adults. Trial participant PBMC samples were collected at day 0 and day 28 after the second dose for TCRbeta chain sequencing. The CDR3 covers 15 residues, taking in both the cysteine and the phenylalanine. CDR3 DNA only is kept here, 45 bases in frame from base 1. Clipping removes 8 bases from V and 2 bases from J, with 8 as the unmatched junction base count. Reading the germline V gene gives CDR1 SGHTA and CDR2 FQGNSA.

The sample was peripheral blood, taken on day 0 of AZD1222 vaccination. The V and J genes are TRBV7-2 and TRBJ2-3; TRBD1 lines up with 9 middle nucleotides. This TCR was recovered from an adult in good health. The DNA sequence is given as TGTGCCAGCTCCCGGGACAGGGCACACACAGATACGCAGTATTTT. This encodes CASSRDRAHTDTQYF.